This T cell receptor beta chain was identified in a study of CXCR3-negative and CXCR3-positive naive CD8 T cells. In preparing the TRB cDNA libraries, 5' RACE with UMI labels was used. TCRdb processed the 5' RACE reads again and assigns one entry to each CDR3 protein, with no DNA. The sample totals about 51,000 distinct CDR3 sequences. On this clonotype: The target antigen is unknown.

General observations from the study: Researchers reported similar TRBV-TRBJ usage in naive CXCR3-negative and CXCR3-positive cells, though memory differed. The authors found comparable surface CD5 between naive subsets and inferred TCR strength from TRB CDR3 properties. Comparison of naive cells showed more hydrophobic TRB CDR3s in CXCR3-positive than in CXCR3-negative naive cells. Comparably high diversity marked both naive subsets, whereas memory CD8+ cells had much lower diversity.

The CDR3 length is 13 residues. Germline CDR1 SGHTA, CDR2 FQGTGA. Phenotypically, naive CD8+ T cells corresponded to CD45RO-CCR7+CD27+CD95-. Sequencing was performed on naive CXCR3+ CD8+ T cells from blood. Subset of the sample: CD45RO-CCR7+CD27+CD95- naive CD8+ T cells expressing CXCR3 (TNR3+). This sequence was found in a human donor in good health. Some clones in this sample may be carry-over from other donors' samples. The gene calls are TRBV7-3 and TRBJ2-7; TCRdb indicates TRBD1, and absent DNA this call remains unverified. CDR3 amino acids: CASSLAPADEQYF.